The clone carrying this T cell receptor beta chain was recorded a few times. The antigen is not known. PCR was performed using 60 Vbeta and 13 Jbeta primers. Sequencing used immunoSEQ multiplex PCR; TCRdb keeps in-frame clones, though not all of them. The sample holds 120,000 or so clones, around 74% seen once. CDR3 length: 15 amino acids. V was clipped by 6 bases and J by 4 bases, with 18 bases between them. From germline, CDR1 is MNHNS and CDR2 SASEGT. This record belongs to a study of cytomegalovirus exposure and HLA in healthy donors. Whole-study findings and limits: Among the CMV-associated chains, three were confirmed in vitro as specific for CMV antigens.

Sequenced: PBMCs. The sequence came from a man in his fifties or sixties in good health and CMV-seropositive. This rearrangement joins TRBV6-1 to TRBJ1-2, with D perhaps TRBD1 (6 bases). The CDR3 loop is CASRTSRGAGYGYTF. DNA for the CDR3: TGTGCCAGCAGGACGTCCAGGGGCGCCGGCTATGGCTACACCTTC.